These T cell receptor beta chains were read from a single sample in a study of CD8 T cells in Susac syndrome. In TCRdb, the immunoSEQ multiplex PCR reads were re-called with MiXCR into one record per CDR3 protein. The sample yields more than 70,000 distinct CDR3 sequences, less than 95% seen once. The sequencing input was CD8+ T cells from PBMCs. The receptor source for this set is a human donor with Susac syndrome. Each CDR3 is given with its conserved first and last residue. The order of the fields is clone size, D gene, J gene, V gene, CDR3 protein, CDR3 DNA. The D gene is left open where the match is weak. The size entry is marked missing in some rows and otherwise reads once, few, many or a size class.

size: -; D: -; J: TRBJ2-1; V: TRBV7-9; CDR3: CASSGRTDEQFF; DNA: TGTGCCAGCAGCGGACGGACGGATGAGCAGTTCTTC
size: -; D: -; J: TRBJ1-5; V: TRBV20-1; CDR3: CSARVLGGDQPQHF; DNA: TGCAGTGCTAGAGTGTTGGGGGGGGATCAGCCCCAGCATTTT
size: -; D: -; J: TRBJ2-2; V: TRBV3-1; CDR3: CASSPFVGRSGELFF; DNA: TGTGCCAGCAGCCCCTTTGTAGGGCGCTCCGGGGAGCTGTTTTTT
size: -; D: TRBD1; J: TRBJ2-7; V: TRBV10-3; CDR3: CAIKRQGANNEQYF; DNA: TGTGCCATCAAGAGACAGGGGGCTAACAACGAGCAGTACTTC
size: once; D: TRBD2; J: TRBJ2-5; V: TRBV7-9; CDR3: CASSESGLAGTNGWETQYF; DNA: TGTGCCAGCAGCGAAAGCGGACTAGCGGGGACCAACGGGTGGGAGACCCAGTACTTC
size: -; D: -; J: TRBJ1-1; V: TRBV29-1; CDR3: CSVVGGRFEAFF; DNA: TGCAGCGTTGTGGGGGGGCGGTTTGAAGCTTTCTTT
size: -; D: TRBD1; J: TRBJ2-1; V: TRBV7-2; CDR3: CASSPSSTGTNNEQFF; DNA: TGTGCCAGCAGCCCCAGCTCGACAGGGACCAACAATGAGCAGTTCTTC
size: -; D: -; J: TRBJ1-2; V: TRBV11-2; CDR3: CASSFGGDKGGYTF; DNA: TGTGCCAGCAGCTTTGGAGGGGACAAGGGTGGCTACACCTTC
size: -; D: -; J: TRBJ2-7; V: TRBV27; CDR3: CASSLSRRGTDEQYF; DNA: TGTGCCAGCAGTTTATCTCGTCGGGGTACGGACGAGCAGTACTTC
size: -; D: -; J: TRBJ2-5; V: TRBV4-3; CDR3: CASSQVTRGREETQYF; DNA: TGCGCCAGCAGCCAAGTCACCCGGGGGCGAGAAGAGACCCAGTACTTC
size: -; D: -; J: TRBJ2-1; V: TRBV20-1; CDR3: CSARELGSKNEQFF; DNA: TGCAGTGCTAGAGAATTGGGCTCAAAAAATGAGCAGTTCTTC
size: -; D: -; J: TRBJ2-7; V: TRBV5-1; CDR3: CASSFAGPTYEQYF; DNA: TGCGCCAGCAGCTTCGCAGGGCCAACCTACGAGCAGTACTTC
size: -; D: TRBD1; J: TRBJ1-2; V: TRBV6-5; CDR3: CASSPTGVNYGYTF; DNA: TGTGCCAGCAGTCCCACAGGGGTCAACTATGGCTACACCTTC
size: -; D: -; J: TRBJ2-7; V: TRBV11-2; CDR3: CASSFWTAGVAYEQYF; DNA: TGTGCCAGCAGCTTTTGGACGGCCGGGGTCGCCTACGAGCAGTACTTC